There are a few counts of the clone carrying this T cell receptor beta chain. This specimen comes from a study of blood T cell repertoires in COVID-19. In the study overall: The United States, Italy and Spain provided the acute and convalescent COVID-19 samples. PBMCs, B-cell-depleted T cells, or T cells were the source of the cDNA or gDNA that made up the material.

In the source study's methods: Using reference gene primer amplification, nucleated cell counts were estimated. Method: immunoSEQ multiplex PCR; TCRdb's copy keeps in-frame clones and lacks some. V, J and clone size were drawn from that table, and D and trimming were deduced from the DNA. The sample has 200,000 to 250,000 clones, around 81% seen once. Germline assignment: CDR1 MGHRA and CDR2 YSYEKL. This CDR3 has 16 residues. Trimming removed 4 bases from V and 6 bases from J, with 18 bases in between. The clonotype originates from a woman in her seventies with acute or convalescent COVID-19. Sequencing was carried out using peripheral blood. The chain uses TRBV4-1 and TRBJ1-4, with D unclear. The CDR3 loop is CASSRSRDTRYEKLFF. For the CDR3, the DNA is TGCGCCAGCAGCCGCTCAAGAGACACTCGATATGAAAAACTGTTTTTT.